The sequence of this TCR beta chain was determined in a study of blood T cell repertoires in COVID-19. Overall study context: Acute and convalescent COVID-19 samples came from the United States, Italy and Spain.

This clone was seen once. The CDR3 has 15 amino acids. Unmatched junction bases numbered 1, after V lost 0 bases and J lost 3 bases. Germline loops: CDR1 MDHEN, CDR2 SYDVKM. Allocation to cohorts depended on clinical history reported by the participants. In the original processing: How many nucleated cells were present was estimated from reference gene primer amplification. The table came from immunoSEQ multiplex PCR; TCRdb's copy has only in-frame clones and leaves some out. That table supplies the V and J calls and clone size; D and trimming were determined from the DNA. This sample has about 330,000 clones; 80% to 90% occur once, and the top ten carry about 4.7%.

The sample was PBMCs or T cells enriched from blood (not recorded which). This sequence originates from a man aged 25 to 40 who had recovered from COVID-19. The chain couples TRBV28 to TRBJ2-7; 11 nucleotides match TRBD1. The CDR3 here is CASSLWGTGGYEQYF. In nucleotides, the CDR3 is TGTGCCAGCAGTTTATGGGGGACAGGGGGCTACGAGCAGTACTTC. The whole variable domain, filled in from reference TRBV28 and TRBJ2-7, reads DVKVTQSSRYLVKRTGEKVFLECVQDMDHENMFWYRQDPGLGLRLIYFSYDVKMKEKGDIPEGYSVSREKKERFSLILESASTNQTSMYLCASSLWGTGGYEQYFGPGTRLTVT.